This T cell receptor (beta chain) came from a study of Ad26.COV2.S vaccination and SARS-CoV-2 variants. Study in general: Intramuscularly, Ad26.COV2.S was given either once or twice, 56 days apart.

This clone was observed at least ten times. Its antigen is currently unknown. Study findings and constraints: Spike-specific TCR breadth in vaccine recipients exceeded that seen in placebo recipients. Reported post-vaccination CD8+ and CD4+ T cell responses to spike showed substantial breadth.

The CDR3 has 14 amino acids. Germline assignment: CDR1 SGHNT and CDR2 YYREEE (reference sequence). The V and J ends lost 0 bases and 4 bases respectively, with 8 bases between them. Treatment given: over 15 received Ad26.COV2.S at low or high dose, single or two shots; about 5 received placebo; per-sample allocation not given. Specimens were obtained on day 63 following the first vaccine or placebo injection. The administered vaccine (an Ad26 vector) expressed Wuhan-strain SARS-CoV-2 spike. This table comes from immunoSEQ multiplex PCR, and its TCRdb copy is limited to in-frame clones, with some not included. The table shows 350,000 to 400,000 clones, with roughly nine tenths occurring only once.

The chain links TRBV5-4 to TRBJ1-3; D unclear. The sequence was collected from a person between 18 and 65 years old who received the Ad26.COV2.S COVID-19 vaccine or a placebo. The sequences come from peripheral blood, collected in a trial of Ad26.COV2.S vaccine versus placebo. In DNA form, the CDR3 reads TGTGCCAGCAGCTTGGAAGCACCCGGAAACACCATATATTTT. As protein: CASSLEAPGNTIYF.